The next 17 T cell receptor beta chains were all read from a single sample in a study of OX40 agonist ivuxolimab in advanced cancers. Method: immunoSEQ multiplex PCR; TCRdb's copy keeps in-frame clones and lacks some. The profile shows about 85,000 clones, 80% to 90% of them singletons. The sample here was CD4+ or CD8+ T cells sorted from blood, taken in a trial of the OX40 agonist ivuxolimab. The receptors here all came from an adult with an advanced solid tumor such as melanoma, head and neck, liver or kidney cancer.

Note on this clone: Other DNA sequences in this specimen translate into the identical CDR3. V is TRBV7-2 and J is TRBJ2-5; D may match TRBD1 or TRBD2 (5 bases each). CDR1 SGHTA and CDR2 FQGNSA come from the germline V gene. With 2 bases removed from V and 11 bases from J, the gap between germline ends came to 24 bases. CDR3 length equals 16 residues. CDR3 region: CASSLSVERSGATQYF. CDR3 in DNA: TGTGCCAGCAGCTTAAGTGTTGAGCGGTCCGGGGCGACTCAGTACTTC.

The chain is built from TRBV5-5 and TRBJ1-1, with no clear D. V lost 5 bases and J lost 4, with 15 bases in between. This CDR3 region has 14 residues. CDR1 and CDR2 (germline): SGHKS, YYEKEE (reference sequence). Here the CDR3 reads CASRVEPMSTEAFF. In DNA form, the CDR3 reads TGTGCCAGCAGGGTGGAGCCCATGAGCACTGAAGCTTTCTTT. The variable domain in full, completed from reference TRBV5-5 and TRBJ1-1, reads DAGVTQSPTHLIKTRGQQVTLRCSPISGHKSVSWYQQVLGQGPQFIFQYYEKEERGRGNFPDRFSARQFPNYSSELNVNALLLGDSALYLCASRVEPMSTEAFFGQGTRLTVV.

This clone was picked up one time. The CDR3 sequence: CASSFGTGGDEQYF. CDR3 in DNA: TGTGCCAGCAGCTTCGGGACAGGGGGCGACGAGCAGTACTTC. This chain joins TRBV9 and TRBJ2-7, with 12 nucleotides matching TRBD1. The V gene end was trimmed by 4 bases and the J gene end by 5 bases; junction bases not matched to a gene: 4. Per germline, CDR1 SGDLS and CDR2 YYNGEE. The CDR3 consists of 14 residues.

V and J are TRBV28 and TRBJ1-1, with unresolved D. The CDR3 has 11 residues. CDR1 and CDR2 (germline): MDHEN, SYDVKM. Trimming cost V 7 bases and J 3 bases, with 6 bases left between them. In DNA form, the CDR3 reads TGTGCCAGCAAGAGGGACACTGAAGCTTTCTTT. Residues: CASKRDTEAFF.

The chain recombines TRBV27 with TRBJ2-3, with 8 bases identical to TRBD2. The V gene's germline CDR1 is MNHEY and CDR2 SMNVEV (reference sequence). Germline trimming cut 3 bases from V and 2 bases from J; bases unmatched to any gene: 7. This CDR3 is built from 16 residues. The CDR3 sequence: CASSLVGGGFTDTQYF. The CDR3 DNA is TGTGCCAGCAGTTTGGTCGGCGGGGGGTTCACAGATACGCAGTATTTT.

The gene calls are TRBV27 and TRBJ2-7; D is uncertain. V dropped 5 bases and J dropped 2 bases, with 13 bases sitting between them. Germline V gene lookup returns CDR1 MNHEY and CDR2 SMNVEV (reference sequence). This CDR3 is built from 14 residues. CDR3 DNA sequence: TGTGCCAGCAGTACGAATAGGGAAGCCTACGAGCAGTACTTC. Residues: CASSTNREAYEQYF.

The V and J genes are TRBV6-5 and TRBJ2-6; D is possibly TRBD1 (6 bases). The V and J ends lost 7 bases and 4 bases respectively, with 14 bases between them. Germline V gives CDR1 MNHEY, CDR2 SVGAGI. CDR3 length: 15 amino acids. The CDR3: CASTKQGSGANVLTF. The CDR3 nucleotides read TGTGCCAGCACCAAACAGGGCTCCGGGGCCAACGTCCTGACTTTC.

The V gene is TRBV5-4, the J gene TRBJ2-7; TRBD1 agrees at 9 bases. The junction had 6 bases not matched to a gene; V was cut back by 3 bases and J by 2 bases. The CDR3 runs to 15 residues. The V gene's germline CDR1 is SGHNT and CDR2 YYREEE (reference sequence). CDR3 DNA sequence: TGTGCCAGCAGCTCGGGGACAGGGCGACCCTACGAGCAGTACTTC. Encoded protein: CASSSGTGRPYEQYF.

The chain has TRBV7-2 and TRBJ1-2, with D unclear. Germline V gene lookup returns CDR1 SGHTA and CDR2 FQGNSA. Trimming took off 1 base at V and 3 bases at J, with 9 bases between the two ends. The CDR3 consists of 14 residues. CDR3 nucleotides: TGTGCCAGCAGCTTAGTCATGAGGGACTATGGCTACACCTTC. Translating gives CASSLVMRDYGYTF.

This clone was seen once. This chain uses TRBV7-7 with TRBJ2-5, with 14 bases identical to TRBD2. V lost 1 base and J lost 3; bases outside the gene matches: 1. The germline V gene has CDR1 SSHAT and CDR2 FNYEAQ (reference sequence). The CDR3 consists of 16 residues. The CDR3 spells CASSLVTSGGEETQYF. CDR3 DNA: TGTGCCAGCAGCTTAGTGACTAGCGGGGGGGAAGAGACCCAGTACTTC.

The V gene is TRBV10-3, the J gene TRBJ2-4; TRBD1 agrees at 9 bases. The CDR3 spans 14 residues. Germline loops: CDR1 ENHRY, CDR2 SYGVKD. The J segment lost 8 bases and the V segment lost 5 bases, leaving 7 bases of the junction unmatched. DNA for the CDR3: TGTGCCATCAGTAGAGACAGGGGGGTAGACATTCAGTACTTC. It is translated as CAISRDRGVDIQYF.

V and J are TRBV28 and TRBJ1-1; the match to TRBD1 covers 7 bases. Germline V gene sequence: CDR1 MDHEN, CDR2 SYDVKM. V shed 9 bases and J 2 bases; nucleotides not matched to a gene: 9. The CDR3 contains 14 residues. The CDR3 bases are TGTGCCAGTTCGAAGGGACAGCTAAACACTGAAGCTTTCTTT. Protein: CASSKGQLNTEAFF.

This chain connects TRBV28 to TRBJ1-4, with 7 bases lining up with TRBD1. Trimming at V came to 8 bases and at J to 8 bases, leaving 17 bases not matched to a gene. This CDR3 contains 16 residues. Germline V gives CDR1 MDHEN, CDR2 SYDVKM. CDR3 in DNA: TGTGCCAGCCTGGGGGACAGTGGGCGAGTAAGGGAAAAACTGTTTTTT. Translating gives CASLGDSGRVREKLFF.

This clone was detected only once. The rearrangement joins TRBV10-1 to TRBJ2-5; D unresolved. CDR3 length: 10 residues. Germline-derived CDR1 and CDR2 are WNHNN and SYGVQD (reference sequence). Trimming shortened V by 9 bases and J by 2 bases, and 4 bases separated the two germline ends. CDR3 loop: CARGQETQYF. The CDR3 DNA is TGCGCCAGGGGTCAAGAGACCCAGTACTTC.

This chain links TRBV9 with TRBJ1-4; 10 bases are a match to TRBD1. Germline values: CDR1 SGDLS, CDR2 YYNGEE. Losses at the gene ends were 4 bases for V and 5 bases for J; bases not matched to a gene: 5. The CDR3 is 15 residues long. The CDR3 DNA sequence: TGTGCCAGCAGCCCACGGGACAGGGGAAATGAAAAACTGTTTTTT. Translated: CASSPRDRGNEKLFF.

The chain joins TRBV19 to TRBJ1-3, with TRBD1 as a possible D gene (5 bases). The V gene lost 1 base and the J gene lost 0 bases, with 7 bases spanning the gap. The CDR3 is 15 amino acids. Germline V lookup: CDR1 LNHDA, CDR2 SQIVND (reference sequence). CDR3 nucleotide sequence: TGTGCCAGTAGTATAGGACAGAACTCTGGAAACACCATATATTTT. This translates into CASSIGQNSGNTIYF.

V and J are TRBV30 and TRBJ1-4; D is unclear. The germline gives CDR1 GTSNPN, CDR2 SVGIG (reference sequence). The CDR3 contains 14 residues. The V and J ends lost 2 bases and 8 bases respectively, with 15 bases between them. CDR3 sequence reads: CAWSPGLGDEKLFF. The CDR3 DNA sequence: TGTGCCTGGAGTCCCGGGTTGGGCGACGAAAAACTGTTTTTT.